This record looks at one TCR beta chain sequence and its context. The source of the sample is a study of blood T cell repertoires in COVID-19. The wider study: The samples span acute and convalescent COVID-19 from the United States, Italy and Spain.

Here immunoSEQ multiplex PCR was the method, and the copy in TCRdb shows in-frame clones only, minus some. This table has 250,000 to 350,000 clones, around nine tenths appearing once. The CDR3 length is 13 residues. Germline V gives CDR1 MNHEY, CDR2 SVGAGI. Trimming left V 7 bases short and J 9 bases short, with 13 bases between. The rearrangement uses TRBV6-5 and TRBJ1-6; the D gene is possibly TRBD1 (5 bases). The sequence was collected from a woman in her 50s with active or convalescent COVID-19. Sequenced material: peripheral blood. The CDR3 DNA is TGTGCCAGCAAACCGACCGGGGGTTCACCCCTCCACTTT. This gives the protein CASKPTGGSPLHF.